This paragraph reports one T cell receptor (beta chain). The antigen is not known. One entry per CDR3 protein, called by TCRdb with MiXCR from the RT-PCR reads. The sample records roughly 630,000 distinct CDR3 sequences, 14% being singletons. This record comes from a study of response to subunit inactivated influenza vaccine. The trim removed 4 bases at V and 7 bases at J, leaving 8 bases unmatched. The germline gives CDR1 SNHLY, CDR2 FYNNEI. The CDR3 is 14 amino acids. Study-wide points: Authors suggested each seasonal flu vaccination may recruit only limited numbers of new T cells.

The chain employs TRBV2 and TRBJ2-7; TRBD1 matches 9 bases. Sequencing used PBMCs from blood, obtained roughly 15 days before vaccination. This TCR was sampled from a middle-aged man who received an inactivated influenza vaccine. The CDR3 here is CASSATGTGREQYF. The CDR3 nucleotides read TGTGCCAGCAGTGCAACCGGGACAGGGCGAGAGCAGTACTTC.